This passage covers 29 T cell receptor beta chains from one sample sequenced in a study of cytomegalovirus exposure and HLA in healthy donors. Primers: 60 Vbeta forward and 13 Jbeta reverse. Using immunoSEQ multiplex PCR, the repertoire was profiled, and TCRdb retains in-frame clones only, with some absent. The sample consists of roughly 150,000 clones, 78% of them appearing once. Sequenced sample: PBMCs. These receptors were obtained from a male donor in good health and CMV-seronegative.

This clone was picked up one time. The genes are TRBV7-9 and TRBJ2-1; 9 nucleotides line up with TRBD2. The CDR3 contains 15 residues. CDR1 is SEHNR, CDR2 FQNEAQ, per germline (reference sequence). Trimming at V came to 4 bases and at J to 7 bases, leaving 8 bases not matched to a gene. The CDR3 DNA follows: TGTGCCAGCAGCTCGCGGGGGGGAACAAAAAATGAGCAGTTCTTC. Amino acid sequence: CASSSRGGTKNEQFF.

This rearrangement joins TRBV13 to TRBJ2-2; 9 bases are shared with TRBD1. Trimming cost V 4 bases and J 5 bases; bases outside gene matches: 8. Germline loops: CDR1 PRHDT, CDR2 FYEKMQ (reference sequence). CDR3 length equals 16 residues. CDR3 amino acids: CASSYRGRGVTGELFF. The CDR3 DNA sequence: TGTGCCAGCAGCTACAGGGGGCGCGGGGTAACCGGGGAGCTGTTTTTT. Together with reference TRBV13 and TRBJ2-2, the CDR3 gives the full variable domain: AAGVIQSPRHLIKEKRETATLKCYPIPRHDTVYWYQQGPGQDPQFLISFYEKMQSDKGSIPDRFSAQQFSDYHSELNMSSLELGDSALYFCASSYRGRGVTGELFFGEGSRLTVL.

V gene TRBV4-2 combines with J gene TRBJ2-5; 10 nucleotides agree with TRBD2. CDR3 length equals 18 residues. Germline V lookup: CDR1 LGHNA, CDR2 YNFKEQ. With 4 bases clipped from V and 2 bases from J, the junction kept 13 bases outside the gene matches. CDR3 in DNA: TGTGCCAGCAGCCGAGTCCAAGCGGGGGGGATTGGACAAGAGACCCAGTACTTC. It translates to CASSRVQAGGIGQETQYF.

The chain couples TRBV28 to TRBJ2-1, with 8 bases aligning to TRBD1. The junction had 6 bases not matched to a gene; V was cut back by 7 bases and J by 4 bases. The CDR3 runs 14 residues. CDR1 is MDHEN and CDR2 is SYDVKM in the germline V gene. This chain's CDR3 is CASTSTGDYNEQFF. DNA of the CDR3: TGTGCCAGCACCTCGACAGGGGATTACAATGAGCAGTTCTTC.

The CDR3 coding sequence is TGTGCCAGCAGCACCGGGACTAGCTCTGAGCAGTTCTTC. Translating gives CASSTGTSSEQFF. This chain joins TRBV7-9 and TRBJ2-1; 9 bases align to TRBD2. J was trimmed by 9 bases and V by 5 bases; bases with no gene match: 5. The V gene's germline CDR1 is SEHNR and CDR2 FQNEAQ (reference sequence). The CDR3 runs 13 residues.

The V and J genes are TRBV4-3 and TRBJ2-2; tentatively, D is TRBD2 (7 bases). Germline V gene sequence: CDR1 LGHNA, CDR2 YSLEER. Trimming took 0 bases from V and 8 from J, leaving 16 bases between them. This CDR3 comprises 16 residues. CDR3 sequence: CASSQDGGGAVGELFF. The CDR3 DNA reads TGCGCCAGCAGCCAAGATGGCGGGGGCGCGGTAGGGGAGCTGTTTTTT.

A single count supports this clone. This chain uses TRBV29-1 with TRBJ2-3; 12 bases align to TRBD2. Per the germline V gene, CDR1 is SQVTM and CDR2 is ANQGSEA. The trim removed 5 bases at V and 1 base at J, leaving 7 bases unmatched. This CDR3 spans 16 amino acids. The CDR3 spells CSVIWTSGKRTDTQYF. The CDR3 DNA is TGCAGCGTTATTTGGACTAGCGGGAAACGCACAGATACGCAGTATTTT.

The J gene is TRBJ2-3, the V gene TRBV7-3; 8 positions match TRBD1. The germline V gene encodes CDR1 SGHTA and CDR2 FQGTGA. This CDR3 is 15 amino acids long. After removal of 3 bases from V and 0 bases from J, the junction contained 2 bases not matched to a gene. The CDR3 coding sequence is TGTGCCAGCAGCTTCGGGACAGGTAGCACAGATACGCAGTATTTT. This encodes CASSFGTGSTDTQYF.

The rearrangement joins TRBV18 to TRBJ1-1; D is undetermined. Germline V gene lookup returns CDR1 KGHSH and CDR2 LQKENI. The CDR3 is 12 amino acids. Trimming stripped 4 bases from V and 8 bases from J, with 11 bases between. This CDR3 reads CASSHRDGEAFF. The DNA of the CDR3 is TGTGCCAGCTCACATCGGGATGGGGAAGCTTTCTTT.

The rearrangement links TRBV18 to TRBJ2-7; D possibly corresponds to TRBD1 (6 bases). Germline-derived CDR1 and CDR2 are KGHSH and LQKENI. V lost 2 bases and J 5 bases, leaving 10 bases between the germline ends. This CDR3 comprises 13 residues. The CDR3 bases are TGTGCCAGCTCACCAAAGGGGGTCCACGAGCAGTACTTC. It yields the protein CASSPKGVHEQYF.

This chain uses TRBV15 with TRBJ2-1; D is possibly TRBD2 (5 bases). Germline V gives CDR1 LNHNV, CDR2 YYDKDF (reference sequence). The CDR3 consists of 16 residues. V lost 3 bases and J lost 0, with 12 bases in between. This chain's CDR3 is CATSRVATSSYNEQFF. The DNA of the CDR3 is TGTGCCACCAGCAGGGTAGCGACGAGCTCCTACAATGAGCAGTTCTTC. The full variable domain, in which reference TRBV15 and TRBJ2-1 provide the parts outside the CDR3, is DAMVIQNPRYQVTQFGKPVTLSCSQTLNHNVMYWYQQKSSQAPKLLFHYYDKDFNNEADTPDNFQSRRPNTSFCFLDIRSPGLGDTAMYLCATSRVATSSYNEQFFGPGTRLTVL.

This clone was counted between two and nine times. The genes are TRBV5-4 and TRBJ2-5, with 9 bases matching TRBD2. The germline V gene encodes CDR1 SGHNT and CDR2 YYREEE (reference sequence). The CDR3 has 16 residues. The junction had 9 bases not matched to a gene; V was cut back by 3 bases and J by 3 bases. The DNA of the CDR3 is TGTGCCAGCAGCTGGGGGGCGACTAGCGGAGAAGAGACCCAGTACTTC. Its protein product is CASSWGATSGEETQYF.

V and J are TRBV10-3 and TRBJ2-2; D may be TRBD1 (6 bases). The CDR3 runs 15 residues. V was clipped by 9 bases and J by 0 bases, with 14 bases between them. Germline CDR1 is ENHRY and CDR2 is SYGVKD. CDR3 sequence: CAIPGRDTNTGELFF. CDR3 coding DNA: TGTGCCATTCCCGGCCGGGACACGAACACCGGGGAGCTGTTTTTT.

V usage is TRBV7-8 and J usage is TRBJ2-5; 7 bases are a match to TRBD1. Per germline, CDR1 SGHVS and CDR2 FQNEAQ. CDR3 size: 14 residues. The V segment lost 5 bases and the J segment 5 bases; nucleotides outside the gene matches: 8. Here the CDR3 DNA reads TGTGCCAGCAGCCAGAGAGGGGGCGGGGAGACCCAGTACTTC. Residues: CASSQRGGGETQYF.

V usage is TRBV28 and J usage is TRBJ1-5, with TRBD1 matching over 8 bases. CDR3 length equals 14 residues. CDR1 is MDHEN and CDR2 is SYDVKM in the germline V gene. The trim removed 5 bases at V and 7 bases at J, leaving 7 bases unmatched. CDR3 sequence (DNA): TGTGCCAGCAGTCGACAGGGGCGATGGCAGCCCCAGCATTTT. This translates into CASSRQGRWQPQHF.

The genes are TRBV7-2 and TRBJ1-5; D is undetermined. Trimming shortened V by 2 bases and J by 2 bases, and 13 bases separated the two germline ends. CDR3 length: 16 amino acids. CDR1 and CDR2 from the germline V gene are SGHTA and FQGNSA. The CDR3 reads CASSLMRAGGNQPQHF. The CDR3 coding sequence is TGTGCCAGCAGCTTAATGCGGGCCGGGGGCAATCAGCCCCAGCATTTT.

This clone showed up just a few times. CDR3 bases: TGTGCCAGCAGCCTCAGCGGGAGGGCCGGCAATGAGCAGTTCTTC. Its protein product is CASSLSGRAGNEQFF. This chain uses TRBV7-2 with TRBJ2-1, with TRBD2 matching 10 bases. The CDR3 sequence is 15 residues long. CDR1 and CDR2 from the germline V gene are SGHTA and FQGNSA. V trimming: 5 bases; J trimming: 6 bases; junction bases outside the gene matches: 7.

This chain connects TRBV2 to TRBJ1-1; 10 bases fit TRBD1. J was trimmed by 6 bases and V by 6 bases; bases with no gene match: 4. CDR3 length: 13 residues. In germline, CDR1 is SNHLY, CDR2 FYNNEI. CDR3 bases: TGTGCCAGCAGGGACAGGGGGGGGGCTGAAGCTTTCTTT. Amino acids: CASRDRGGAEAFF.

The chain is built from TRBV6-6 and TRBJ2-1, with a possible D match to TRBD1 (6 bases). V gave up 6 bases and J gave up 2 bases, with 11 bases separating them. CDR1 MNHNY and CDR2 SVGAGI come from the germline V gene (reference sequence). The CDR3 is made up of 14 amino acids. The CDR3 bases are TGTGCCAGCAGCCTACAGGGTACCTACAATGAGCAGTTCTTC. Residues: CASSLQGTYNEQFF.

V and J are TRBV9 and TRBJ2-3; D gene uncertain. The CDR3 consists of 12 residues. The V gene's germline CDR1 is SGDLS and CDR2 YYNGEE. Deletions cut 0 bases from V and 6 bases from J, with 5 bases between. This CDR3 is CASSVARDTQYF. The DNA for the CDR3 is TGTGCCAGCAGCGTAGCTAGGGATACGCAGTATTTT.

The CDR3 spells CASSSTRGPASVEAFF. CDR3 DNA sequence: TGTGCCAGCAGCTCGACCAGGGGGCCTGCCTCGGTCGAAGCTTTCTTT. This chain uses TRBV7-2 with TRBJ1-1; 8 bases align to TRBD1. The germline gives CDR1 SGHTA, CDR2 FQGNSA. Trimming took 4 bases from V and 8 from J; bases not matched to a gene: 15. The CDR3 covers 16 residues.

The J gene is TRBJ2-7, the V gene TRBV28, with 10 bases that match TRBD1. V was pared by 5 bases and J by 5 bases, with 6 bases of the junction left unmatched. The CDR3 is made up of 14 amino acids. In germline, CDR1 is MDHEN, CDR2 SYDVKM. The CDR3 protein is CASSPGTGVDEQYF. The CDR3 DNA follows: TGTGCCAGCAGTCCCGGGACAGGGGTTGACGAGCAGTACTTC.

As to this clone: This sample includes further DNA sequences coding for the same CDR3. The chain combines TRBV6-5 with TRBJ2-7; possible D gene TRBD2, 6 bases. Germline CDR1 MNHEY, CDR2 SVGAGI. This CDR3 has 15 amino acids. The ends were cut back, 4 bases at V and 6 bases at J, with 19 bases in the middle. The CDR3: CASSWAGTGYSEQYF. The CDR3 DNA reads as TGTGCCAGCAGTTGGGCGGGGACGGGGTATTCCGAGCAGTACTTC.

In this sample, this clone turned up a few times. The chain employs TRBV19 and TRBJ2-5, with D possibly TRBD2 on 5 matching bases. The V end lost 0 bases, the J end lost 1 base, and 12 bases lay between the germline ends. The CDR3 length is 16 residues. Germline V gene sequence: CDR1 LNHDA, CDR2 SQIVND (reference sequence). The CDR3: CASSIDLGGFQETQYF. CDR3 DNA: TGTGCCAGTAGTATAGATCTTGGAGGCTTCCAAGAGACCCAGTACTTC.

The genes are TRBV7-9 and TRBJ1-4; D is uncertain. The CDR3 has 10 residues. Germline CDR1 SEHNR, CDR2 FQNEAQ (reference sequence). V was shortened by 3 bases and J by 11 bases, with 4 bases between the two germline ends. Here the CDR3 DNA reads TGTGCCAGCAGCTTGGAGAAACTGTTTTTT. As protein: CASSLEKLFF.

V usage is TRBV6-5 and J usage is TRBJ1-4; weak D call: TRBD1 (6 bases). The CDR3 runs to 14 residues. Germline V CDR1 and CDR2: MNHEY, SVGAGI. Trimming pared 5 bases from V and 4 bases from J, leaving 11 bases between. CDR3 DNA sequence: TGTGCCAGCAGTCGGACAGATTATAATGAAAAACTGTTTTTT. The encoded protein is CASSRTDYNEKLFF.

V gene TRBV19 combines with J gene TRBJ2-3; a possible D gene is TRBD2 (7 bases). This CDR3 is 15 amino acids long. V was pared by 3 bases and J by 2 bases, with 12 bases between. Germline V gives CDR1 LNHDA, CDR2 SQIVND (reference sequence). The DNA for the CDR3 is TGTGCCAGTAGTATTACGGGGGGCTCCACAGATACGCAGTATTTT. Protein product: CASSITGGSTDTQYF.

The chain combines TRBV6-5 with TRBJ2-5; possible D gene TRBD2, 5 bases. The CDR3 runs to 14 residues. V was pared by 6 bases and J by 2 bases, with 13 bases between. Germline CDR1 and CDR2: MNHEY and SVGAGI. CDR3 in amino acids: CASSQGLVQETQYF. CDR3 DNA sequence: TGTGCCAGCAGCCAAGGACTGGTACAAGAGACCCAGTACTTC.

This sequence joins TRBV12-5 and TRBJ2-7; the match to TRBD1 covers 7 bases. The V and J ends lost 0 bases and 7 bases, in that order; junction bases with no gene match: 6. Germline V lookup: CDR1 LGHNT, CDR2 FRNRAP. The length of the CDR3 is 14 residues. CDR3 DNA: TGTGCTAGTGGTTTGGTAGAGAGGGGGCGAGAGCAGTACTTC. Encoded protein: CASGLVERGREQYF.